One and the same sample provided the 11 T cell receptor beta chains below, sequenced in a study of blood T cells in healthy people across ages. Primed by a sample-barcoded 5' primer and a J-beta primer mix, a second PCR proceeded for roughly 6 to 12 cycles. In TCRdb, the 5' RACE reads were re-called with MiXCR into one record per CDR3 protein. The sample carries some 560,000 distinct CDR3 sequences, approximately 26% recorded once. The same specimen was also included in a second study, on T cells of mothers and their children.

Material: blood. The receptors here all came from a boy aged 2 to 9 in good health.

The chain carries TRBV6-5 and TRBJ2-1; the D gene is possibly TRBD1 (6 bases). The CDR3 covers 17 residues. The germline CDR1 and CDR2 sequences are MNHEY and SVGAGI. V lost 0 bases to trimming and J lost 0 bases, with 12 bases between them. CDR3 in amino acids: CASSYSAGQSSYNEQFF. DNA of the CDR3: TGTGCCAGCAGTTACTCCGCCGGACAGAGCTCCTACAATGAGCAGTTCTTC.

The CDR3 region has the DNA TGTGCCAGCAGCTTAAAGGCGGGGGAGAACACAGATACGCAGTATTTT. Encoded protein: CASSLKAGENTDTQYF. The gene calls are TRBV7-3 and TRBJ2-3; 7 bases match TRBD2. CDR3 size: 16 residues. Per the germline V gene, CDR1 is SGHTA and CDR2 is FQGTGA. The V gene end was trimmed by 1 base and the J gene end by 2 bases; junction bases not matched to a gene: 6.

The genes are TRBV12-3 or TRBV12-4 and TRBJ2-7; 7 bases fit TRBD1. Losses at the gene ends were 5 bases for V and 1 base for J; bases not matched to a gene: 2. The CDR3 consists of 13 residues. The CDR3: CASSETGSYEQYF. DNA for the CDR3: TGTGCCAGCAGTGAGACAGGGTCCTACGAGCAGTACTTC.

The J gene is TRBJ2-5, the V gene TRBV20-1, with TRBD2 as a possible D gene (6 bases). The germline V and J ends were trimmed by 3 bases and 7 bases, with 15 bases remaining between them. CDR1 is DFQATT, CDR2 SNEGSKA, per germline (reference sequence). The CDR3 loop spans 13 amino acids. The CDR3 protein is CSARTGGQGTQYF. The CDR3 coding sequence is TGCAGTGCTAGGACCGGAGGGCAGGGGACCCAGTACTTC.

The table lists this clonotype with a few counts. The V gene is TRBV15, the J gene TRBJ2-5; D possibly matches TRBD1 or TRBD2 (5 bases each). The J call may be mistaken, given a closer DNA end match to TRBJ2-1. The CDR3 contains 14 residues. Germline loops: CDR1 LNHNV, CDR2 YYDKDF (reference sequence). This CDR3 is CATSRGGGGNEQFF. The CDR3, as DNA: TGTGCCACCAGCAGAGGAGGTGGGGGTAATGAGCAGTTCTTC.

This chain connects TRBV10-3 to TRBJ2-1; the D gene is possibly TRBD2 (5 bases). CDR3 length: 15 residues. The germline V and J ends were trimmed by 2 bases and 0 bases, with 8 bases remaining between them. Germline values: CDR1 ENHRY, CDR2 SYGVKD. The CDR3 reads CAISETGSSYNEQFF. The CDR3 DNA sequence: TGTGCCATCAGTGAGACGGGGAGCTCCTACAATGAGCAGTTCTTC.

This clonotype was counted between two and nine times. The gene calls are TRBV25-1 and TRBJ1-1, with unresolved D. This CDR3 has 13 amino acids. Germline V lookup: CDR1 MGHDK, CDR2 SYGVNS. The ends were cut back, 6 bases at V and 5 bases at J, with 13 bases in the middle. The CDR3 loop reads CASREVERTEAFF. The CDR3 coding sequence is TGTGCCAGCAGGGAAGTGGAAAGGACTGAAGCTTTCTTT.

The chain links TRBV20-1 to TRBJ2-4; no clear D gene. In germline, CDR1 is DFQATT, CDR2 SNEGSKA (reference sequence). CDR3 length: 13 residues. V dropped 4 bases and J dropped 3 bases, with 10 bases sitting between them. This CDR3 reads CSAINKHKNIQYF. DNA for the CDR3: TGCAGTGCTATAAACAAACACAAAAACATTCAGTACTTC.

In DNA form, the CDR3 reads TGTGCCAGCAGCTTTAGCGGGGGCCTCTCCTACGAGCAGTACTTC. Translation: CASSFSGGLSYEQYF. The rearrangement uses TRBV7-9 and TRBJ2-7, with TRBD2 matching over 9 bases. Trimming took 3 bases from V and 0 from J; bases not matched to a gene: 3. Germline V gives CDR1 SEHNR, CDR2 FQNEAQ (reference sequence). There are 15 residues in the CDR3.

This chain connects TRBV19 to TRBJ1-1; D is undetermined. CDR1 is LNHDA and CDR2 is SQIVND in the germline V gene (reference sequence). Deletions cut 7 bases from V and 1 base from J, with 7 bases between. The CDR3 consists of 12 residues. CDR3 nucleotides: TGTGCCAGTAATATTGGGAACACTGAAGCTTTCTTT. Its protein is CASNIGNTEAFF. Filled out from reference TRBV19 and TRBJ1-1, the complete variable domain reads DGGITQSPKYLFRKEGQNVTLSCEQNLNHDAMYWYRQDPGQGLRLIYYSQIVNDFQKGDIAEGYSVSREKKESFPLTVTSAQKNPTAFYLCASNIGNTEAFFGQGTRLTVV.

V usage is TRBV6-1 and J usage is TRBJ1-2, with no clear D. V lost 1 base to trimming and J lost 6 bases, with 12 bases between them. The CDR3 length is 14 residues. Germline V CDR1 and CDR2: MNHNS, SASEGT. The CDR3 nucleotides are TGTGCCAGCAGTGAAGATCCGGGCGGACATGGCTACACCTTC. This translates into CASSEDPGGHGYTF.